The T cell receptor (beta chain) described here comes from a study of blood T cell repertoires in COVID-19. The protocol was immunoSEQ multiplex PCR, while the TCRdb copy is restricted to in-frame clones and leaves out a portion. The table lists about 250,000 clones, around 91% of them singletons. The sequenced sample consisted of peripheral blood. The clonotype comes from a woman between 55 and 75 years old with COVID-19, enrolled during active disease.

The CDR3 nucleotides read TGTGCCAGCAGGGGTAGCGGGGACTTGGGGGAAGCCAAAAACATTCAGTACTTC. This sequence encodes CASRGSGDLGEAKNIQYF. V gene TRBV6-8 combines with J gene TRBJ2-4; 8 nucleotides align to TRBD2. The junction had 13 bases not matched to a gene; V was cut back by 6 bases and J by 0 bases. CDR1 and CDR2 from the germline V gene are MNHGY and SAAAGT. There are 18 residues in the CDR3.